One and the same sample provided the 11 T cell receptor beta chains below, sequenced in a study of identical twins. Using its own MiXCR run on the 5' RACE reads, TCRdb lists one record per CDR3 protein. Of 350,000 or so distinct CDR3 sequences listed, approximately 10% are singletons. The sample consisted of naive T cells sorted from blood. The receptors were sampled from a woman in her fifties or sixties in good health.

The J gene is TRBJ2-7, the V gene TRBV7-9; 7 bases line up with TRBD1. The V and J ends lost 5 bases and 6 bases, in that order; junction bases with no gene match: 4. Germline V gene sequence: CDR1 SEHNR, CDR2 FQNEAQ (reference sequence). This CDR3 contains 12 residues. This CDR3 is CASSRGTAEQYV. CDR3 DNA: TGTGCCAGCAGCAGAGGGACAGCCGAGCAGTACGTC.

The chain uses TRBV5-1 and TRBJ2-1; TRBD2 might be the D (6 bases). Trimming took 3 bases from V and 0 from J, leaving 16 bases between them. CDR3 length equals 17 residues. CDR1 is SGHRS and CDR2 is YFSETQ in the germline V gene. Written as DNA, the CDR3 is TGCGCCAGCAGCTCAAAACTAGCTGGCCTCTCCTACAATGAGCAGTTCTTC. Amino acids: CASSSKLAGLSYNEQFF. Full variable domain (rest looked up from reference TRBV5-1 and TRBJ2-1): KAGVTQTPRYLIKTRGQQVTLSCSPISGHRSVSWYQQTPGQGLQFLFEYFSETQRNKGNFPGRFSGRQFSNSRSEMNVSTLELGDSALYLCASSSKLAGLSYNEQFFGPGTRLTVL.

The chain has TRBV5-1 and TRBJ2-3, with 7 bases aligning to TRBD2. Germline trimming cut 0 bases from V and 2 bases from J; bases unmatched to any gene: 3. In germline, CDR1 is SGHRS, CDR2 YFSETQ. The CDR3 has 15 amino acids. Here the CDR3 DNA reads TGCGCCAGCAGCTTGGCTAGCGGATACACAGATACGCAGTATTTT. Its protein is CASSLASGYTDTQYF.

This clonotype has just a few counts. The chain is built from TRBV20-1 and TRBJ2-1; 9 bases match TRBD2. This CDR3 comprises 16 residues. Germline CDR1 DFQATT, CDR2 SNEGSKA (reference sequence). The CDR3: CSARRAGGQLRNEQFF. In DNA, the CDR3 is TGCAGCGCGAGGAGAGCGGGAGGCCAACTCAGGAATGAGCAGTTCTTC.

V gene TRBV10-3 combines with J gene TRBJ2-3; D remains unclear. The germline V gene encodes CDR1 ENHRY and CDR2 SYGVKD. V was clipped by 4 bases and J by 4 bases, with 3 bases between them. CDR3 length: 11 amino acids. The DNA for the CDR3 is TGTGCCATCAGTGGACCAGATACGCAGTATTTT. Translated, it gives CAISGPDTQYF.

This chain joins TRBV15 and TRBJ2-4; D is perhaps TRBD1 (5 bases). The CDR3 contains 19 residues. The germline V and J ends were trimmed by 0 bases and 0 bases, with 18 bases remaining between them. Germline lookup yields CDR1 LNHNV and CDR2 YYDKDF (reference sequence). The CDR3, as DNA: TGTGCCACCAGCAGAGACAAAATTACAGGCGTCTTAGCCAAAAACATTCAGTACTTC. Its translation: CATSRDKITGVLAKNIQYF.

There are a few counts of this clonotype. This sequence joins TRBV20-1 and TRBJ2-2; 7 bases are a match to TRBD1. Looked up from germline, CDR1 is DFQATT and CDR2 is SNEGSKA (reference sequence). Losses at the gene ends were 6 bases for V and 0 bases for J; bases not matched to a gene: 4. CDR3 length: 14 amino acids. The CDR3 loop is CSARQGANTGELFF. The CDR3 coding sequence is TGCAGTGCCAGACAGGGAGCGAACACCGGGGAGCTGTTTTTT.

The chain carries TRBV6-1 and TRBJ2-2; no clear D gene. Per the germline V gene, CDR1 is MNHNS and CDR2 is SASEGT. V was trimmed by 7 bases and J by 5 bases, leaving 8 bases between them. The CDR3 has 12 residues. The CDR3 is CASNGDTGELFF. The CDR3 nucleotides are TGTGCCAGCAATGGGGATACCGGGGAGCTGTTTTTT.

This clonotype appeared a few times. The chain carries TRBV4-2 and TRBJ1-5; no reliable D call. Germline CDR1 LGHNA, CDR2 YNFKEQ. The CDR3 spans 15 residues. The V gene lost 1 base and the J gene lost 0 bases, with 7 bases spanning the gap. The chain's CDR3 is CASSQGTDSNQPQHF. CDR3 DNA: TGTGCCAGCAGCCAAGGAACGGATAGCAATCAGCCCCAGCATTTT.

Ten or more counts support this clonotype. The CDR3 coding sequence is TGTGCCAGCAGCCCCCGGGACAGACCCTACGAGCAGTACTTC. Translation: CASSPRDRPYEQYF. J is TRBJ2-7 and V is TRBV9, with 7 bases identical to TRBD1. Germline CDR1 SGDLS, CDR2 YYNGEE. J lost 2 bases, V lost 4 bases, and 6 bases had no gene match. CDR3 length equals 14 residues.

The chain uses TRBV29-1 and TRBJ2-1, with 10 bases fitting TRBD2. The J segment lost 10 bases and the V segment lost 3 bases, leaving 6 bases of the junction unmatched. Germline-derived CDR1 and CDR2 are SQVTM and ANQGSEA. The CDR3 has 13 residues. CDR3: CSVDPSGSREQFF. The CDR3 DNA reads TGCAGCGTTGATCCTAGCGGGAGCAGGGAGCAGTTCTTC.